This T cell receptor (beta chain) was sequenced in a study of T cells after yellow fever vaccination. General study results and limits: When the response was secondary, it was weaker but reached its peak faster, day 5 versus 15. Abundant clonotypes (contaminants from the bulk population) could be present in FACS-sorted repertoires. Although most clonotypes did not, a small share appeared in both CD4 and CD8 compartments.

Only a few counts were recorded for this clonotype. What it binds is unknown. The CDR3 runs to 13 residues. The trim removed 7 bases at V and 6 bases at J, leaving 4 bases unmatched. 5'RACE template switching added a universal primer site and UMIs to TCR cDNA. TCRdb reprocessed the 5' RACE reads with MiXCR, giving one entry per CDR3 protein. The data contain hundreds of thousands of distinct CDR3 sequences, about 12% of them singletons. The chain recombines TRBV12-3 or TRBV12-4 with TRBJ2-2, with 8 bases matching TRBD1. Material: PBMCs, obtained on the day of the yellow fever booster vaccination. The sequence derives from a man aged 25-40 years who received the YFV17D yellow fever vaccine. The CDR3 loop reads CASNLQGAGELFF. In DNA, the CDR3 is TGTGCCAGCAACCTACAGGGGGCCGGGGAGCTGTTTTTT.